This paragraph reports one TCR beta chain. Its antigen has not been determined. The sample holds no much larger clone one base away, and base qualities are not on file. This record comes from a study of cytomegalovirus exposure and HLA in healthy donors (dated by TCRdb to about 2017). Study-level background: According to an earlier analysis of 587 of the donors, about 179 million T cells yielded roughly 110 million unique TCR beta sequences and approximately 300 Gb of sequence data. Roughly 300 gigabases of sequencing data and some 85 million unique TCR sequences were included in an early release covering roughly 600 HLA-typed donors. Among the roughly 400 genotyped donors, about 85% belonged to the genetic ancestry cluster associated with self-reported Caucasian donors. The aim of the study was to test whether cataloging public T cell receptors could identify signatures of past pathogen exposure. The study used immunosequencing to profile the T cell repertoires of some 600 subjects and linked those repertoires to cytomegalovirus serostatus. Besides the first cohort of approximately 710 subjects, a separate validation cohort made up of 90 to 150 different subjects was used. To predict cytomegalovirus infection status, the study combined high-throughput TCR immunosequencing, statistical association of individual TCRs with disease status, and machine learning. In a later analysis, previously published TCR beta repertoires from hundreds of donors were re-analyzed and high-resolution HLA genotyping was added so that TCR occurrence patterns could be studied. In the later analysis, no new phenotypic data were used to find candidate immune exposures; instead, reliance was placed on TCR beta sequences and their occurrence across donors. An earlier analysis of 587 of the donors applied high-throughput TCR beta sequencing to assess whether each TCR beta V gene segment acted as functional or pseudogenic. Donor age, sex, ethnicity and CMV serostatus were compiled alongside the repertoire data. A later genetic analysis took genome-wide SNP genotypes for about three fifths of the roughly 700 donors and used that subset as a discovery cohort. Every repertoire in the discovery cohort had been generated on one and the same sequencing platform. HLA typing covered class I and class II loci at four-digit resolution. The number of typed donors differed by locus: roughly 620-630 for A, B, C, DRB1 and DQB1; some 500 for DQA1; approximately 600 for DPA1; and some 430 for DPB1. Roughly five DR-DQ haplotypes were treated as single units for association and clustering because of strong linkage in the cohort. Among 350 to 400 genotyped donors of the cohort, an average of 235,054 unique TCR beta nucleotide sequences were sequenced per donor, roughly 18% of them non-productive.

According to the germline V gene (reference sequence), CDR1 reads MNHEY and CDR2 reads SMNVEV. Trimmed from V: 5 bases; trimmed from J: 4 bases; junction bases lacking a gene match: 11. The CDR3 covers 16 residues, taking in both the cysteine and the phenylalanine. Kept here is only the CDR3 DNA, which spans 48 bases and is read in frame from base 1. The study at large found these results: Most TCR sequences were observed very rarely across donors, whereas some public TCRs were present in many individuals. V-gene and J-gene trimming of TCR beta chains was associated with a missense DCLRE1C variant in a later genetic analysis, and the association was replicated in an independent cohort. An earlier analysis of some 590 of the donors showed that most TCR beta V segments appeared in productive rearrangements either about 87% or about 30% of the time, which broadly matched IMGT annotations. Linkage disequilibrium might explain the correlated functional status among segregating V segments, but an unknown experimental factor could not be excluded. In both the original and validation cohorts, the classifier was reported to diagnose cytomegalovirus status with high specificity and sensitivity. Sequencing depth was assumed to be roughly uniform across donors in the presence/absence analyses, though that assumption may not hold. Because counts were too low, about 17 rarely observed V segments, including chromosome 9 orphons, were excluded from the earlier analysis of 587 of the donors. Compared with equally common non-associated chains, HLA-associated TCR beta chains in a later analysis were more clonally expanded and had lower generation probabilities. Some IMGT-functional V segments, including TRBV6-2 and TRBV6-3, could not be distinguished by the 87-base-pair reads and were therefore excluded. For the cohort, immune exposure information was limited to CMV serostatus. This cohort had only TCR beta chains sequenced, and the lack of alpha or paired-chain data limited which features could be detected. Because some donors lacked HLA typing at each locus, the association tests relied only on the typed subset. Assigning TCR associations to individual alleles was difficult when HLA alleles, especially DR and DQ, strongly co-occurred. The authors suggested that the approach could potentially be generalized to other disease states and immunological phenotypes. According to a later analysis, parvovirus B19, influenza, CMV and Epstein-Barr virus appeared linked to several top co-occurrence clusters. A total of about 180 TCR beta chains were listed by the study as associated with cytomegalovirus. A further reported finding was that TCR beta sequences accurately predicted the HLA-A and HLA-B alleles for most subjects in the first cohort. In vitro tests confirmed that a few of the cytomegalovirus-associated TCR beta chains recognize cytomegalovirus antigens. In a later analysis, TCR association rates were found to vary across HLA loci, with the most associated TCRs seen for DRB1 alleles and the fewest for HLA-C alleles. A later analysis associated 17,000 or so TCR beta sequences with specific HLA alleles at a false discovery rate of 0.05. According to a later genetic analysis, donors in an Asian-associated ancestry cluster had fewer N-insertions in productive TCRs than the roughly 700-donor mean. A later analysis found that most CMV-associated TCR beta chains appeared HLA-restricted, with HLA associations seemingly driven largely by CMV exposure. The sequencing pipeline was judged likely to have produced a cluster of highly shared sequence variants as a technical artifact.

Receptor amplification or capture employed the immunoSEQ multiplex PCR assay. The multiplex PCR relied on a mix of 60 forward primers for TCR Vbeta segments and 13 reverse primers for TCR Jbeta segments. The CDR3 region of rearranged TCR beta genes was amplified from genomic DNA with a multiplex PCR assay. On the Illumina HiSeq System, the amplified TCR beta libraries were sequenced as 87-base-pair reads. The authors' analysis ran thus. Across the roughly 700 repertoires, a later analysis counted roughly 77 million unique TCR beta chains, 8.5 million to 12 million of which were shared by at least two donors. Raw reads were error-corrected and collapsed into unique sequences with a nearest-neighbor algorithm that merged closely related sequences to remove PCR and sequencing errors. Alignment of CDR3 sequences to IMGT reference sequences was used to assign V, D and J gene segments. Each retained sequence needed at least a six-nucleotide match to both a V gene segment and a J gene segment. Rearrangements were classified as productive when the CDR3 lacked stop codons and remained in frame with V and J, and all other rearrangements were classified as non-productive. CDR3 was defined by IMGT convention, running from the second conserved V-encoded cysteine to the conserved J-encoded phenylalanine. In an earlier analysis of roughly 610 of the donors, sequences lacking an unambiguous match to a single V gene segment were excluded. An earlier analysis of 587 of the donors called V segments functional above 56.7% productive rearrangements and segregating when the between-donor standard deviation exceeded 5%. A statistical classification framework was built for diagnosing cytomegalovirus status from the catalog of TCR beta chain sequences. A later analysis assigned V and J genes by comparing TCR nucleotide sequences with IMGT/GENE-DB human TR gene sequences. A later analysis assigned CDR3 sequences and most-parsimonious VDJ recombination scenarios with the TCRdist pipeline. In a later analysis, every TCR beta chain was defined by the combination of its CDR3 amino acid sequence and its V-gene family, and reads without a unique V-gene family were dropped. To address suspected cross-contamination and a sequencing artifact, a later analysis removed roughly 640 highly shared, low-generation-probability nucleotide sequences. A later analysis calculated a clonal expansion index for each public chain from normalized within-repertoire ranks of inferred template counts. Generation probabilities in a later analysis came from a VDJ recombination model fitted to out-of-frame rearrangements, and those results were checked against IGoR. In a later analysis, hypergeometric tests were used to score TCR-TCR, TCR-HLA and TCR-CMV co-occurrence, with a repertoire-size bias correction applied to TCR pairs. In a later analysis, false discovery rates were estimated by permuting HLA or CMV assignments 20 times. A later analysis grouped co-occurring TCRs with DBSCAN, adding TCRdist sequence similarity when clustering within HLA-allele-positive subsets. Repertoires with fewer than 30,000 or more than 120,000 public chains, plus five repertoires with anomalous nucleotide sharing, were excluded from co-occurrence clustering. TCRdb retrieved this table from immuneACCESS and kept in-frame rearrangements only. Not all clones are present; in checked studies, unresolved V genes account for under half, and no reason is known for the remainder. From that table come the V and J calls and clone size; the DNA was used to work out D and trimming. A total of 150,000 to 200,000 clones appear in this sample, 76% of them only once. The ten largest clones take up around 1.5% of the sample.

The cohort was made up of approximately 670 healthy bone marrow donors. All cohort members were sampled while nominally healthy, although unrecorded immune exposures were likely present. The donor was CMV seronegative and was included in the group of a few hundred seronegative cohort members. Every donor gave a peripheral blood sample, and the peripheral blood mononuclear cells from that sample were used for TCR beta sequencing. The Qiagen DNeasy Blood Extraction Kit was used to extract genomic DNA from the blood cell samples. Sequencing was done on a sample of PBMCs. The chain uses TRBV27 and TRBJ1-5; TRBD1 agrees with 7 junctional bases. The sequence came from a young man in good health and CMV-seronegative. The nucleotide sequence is TGTGCCAGCAGTATAACAGGGGACCATAGGAATCAGCCCCAGCATTTT. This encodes CASSITGDHRNQPQHF.